This TCR beta chain emerged from a study of human T cells and chemical hapten exposure. Study findings and constraints: Following DPC sensitization, TCRs present above 1 in 1000 frequency showed no change.

Time point given: pre-sensitization, week 0. This sample's treatment: therapeutic diphenylcyclopropenone sensitization with weekly scalp DPC. In this sample, this clonotype turned up many times. The antigen remains unidentified. TCRdb re-derived calls from the RACE reads in MiXCR, one entry per CDR3 protein. The table lists around 95,000 distinct CDR3 sequences, 11% of them singletons. The sequence came from a woman in her sixties or seventies with alopecia areata. Some clones in this sample may be carry-over from other donors' samples. The input for sequencing was whole blood, taken in connection with sensitization to the hapten diphenylcyclopropenone (DPC).

CDR3 in DNA: TGTGCCAGCTCACCTGAGGCAGGGAATCAGCCCCAGCATTTT. Translation: CASSPEAGNQPQHF. The chain has TRBV18 and TRBJ1-5, with D tentatively TRBD1 (5 bases). V gave up 3 bases and J gave up 4 bases, with 10 bases separating them. Germline-derived CDR1 and CDR2 are KGHSH and LQKENI. This CDR3 has 14 residues.